This TCR beta chain appears in the sequencing data of a study of CD8+CD57+ T cells in acquired aplastic anemia. Across the whole study: Sorted CD4+ plus CD8+ cells gave DNA averaging roughly 3 ug. Average CD4+ read depth in healthy donors was about 9.8 million reads.

Broader study findings: A significant difference in CD8+ Simpson's diversity between patients and controls was not found. Comparison of patients with controls identified 25 to 35 shared CD8+ CDR3 sequences.

The study profiled TCR beta VDJ and CDR3 using genomic DNA as template. TCRdb analysed the reads with MiXCR anew, one entry per CDR3 protein. The profile shows some 220,000 distinct CDR3 sequences, almost 35% of them singletons. To note about this clonotype: Its target is not known.

The CDR3 is made up of 16 amino acids. V was shortened by 4 bases and J by 3 bases, with 19 bases between the two germline ends. Germline CDR1 MGHDK, CDR2 SYGVNS. The clonotype originates from a human donor in good health, serving as a control. The chain links TRBV25-1 to TRBJ2-7; maybe TRBD2 (7 bases). The specimen sequenced was sorted CD4+, CD8+, or CD8+CD57+ T cells (not recorded which) from PBMCs. In DNA form, the CDR3 reads TGTGCCAGCAGTGCTAGGGGGGGGAGGGGCGGCTACGAGCAGTACTTC. Translation gives CASSARGGRGGYEQYF.